Listed below are T cell receptor beta chains from one sample, sequenced in a study of shared clonotypes between healthy human individuals. Assay: immunoSEQ multiplex PCR; the TCRdb copy retains only in-frame clones and omits some. This table has about 2.1 million clones, just over 90% appearing once. Input material: naive CD8+ T cells from PBMCs. The receptors stem from a man between 18 and 35 years old in good health. Some clones in this sample may be carry-over from other donors' samples. Both conserved end residues are part of each CDR3. Each record gives: V gene, D gene, J gene, clone size, CDR3 protein, CDR3 DNA. The D gene is left open where the match is weak. Not all rows give a size; the values are once, few, many and, for expanded clones, a class.

TRBV27,TRBD1,TRBJ1-1,-,CASSLLYTGGVSTEAFF,TGTGCCAGCAGTTTATTGTATACAGGGGGCGTGAGCACTGAAGCTTTCTTT
TRBV2,-,TRBJ2-7,-,CASRIDGGTPYEQYF,TGTGCCAGCCGTATCGATGGGGGTACCCCCTACGAGCAGTACTTC
TRBV5-1,TRBD2,TRBJ2-7,-,CASSSSGSSYEQYF,TGCGCCAGCAGCAGTAGCGGGAGCTCCTACGAGCAGTACTTC
TRBV5-1,TRBD2,TRBJ2-1,-,CASSLGLAAYNEQFF,TGCGCCAGCAGCTTGGGGCTAGCGGCCTACAATGAGCAGTTCTTC
TRBV6-5,-,TRBJ1-3,-,CASILGNTIYF,TGTGCCAGCATTCTCGGAAACACCATATATTTT
TRBV4-3,TRBD1,TRBJ2-5,-,CASSQDRTGPLGETQYF,TGCGCCAGCAGCCAAGATAGGACAGGGCCATTGGGAGAGACCCAGTACTTC
TRBV4-2,TRBD1,TRBJ2-3,-,CASSQEGTGGPDTQYF,TGTGCCAGCAGCCAAGAGGGTACAGGGGGTCCAGATACGCAGTATTTT
TRBV27,TRBD2,TRBJ2-1,-,CASSLSSGAYNEQFF,TGTGCCAGCAGTTTATCTAGCGGGGCCTACAATGAGCAGTTCTTC
TRBV27,TRBD2,TRBJ2-3,-,CASSLLAGGSDTQYF,TGTGCCAGCAGTTTACTAGCGGGAGGGTCGGATACGCAGTATTTT
TRBV2,-,TRBJ1-1,few,CASRDPGGAPEAFF,TGTGCCAGCAGGGACCCTGGGGGGGCTCCTGAAGCTTTCTTT
TRBV28,-,TRBJ1-1,-,CASSFSDRFTEAFF,TGTGCCAGCAGTTTCTCCGACAGGTTCACTGAAGCTTTCTTT
TRBV13,TRBD2,TRBJ2-1,once,CASSPRLAGTYNEQFF,TGTGCCAGCAGCCCCCGTCTAGCGGGAACCTACAATGAGCAGTTCTTC
TRBV19,-,TRBJ2-7,once,CASSITGSLYEQYF,TGTGCCAGTTCGATCACAGGGAGCCTGTACGAGCAGTACTTC
TRBV7-8,TRBD2,TRBJ2-6,-,CASSSREERGDSGANVLTF,TGTGCCAGCAGCTCCCGGGAGGAGCGGGGGGACTCTGGGGCCAACGTCCTGACTTTC
TRBV19,-,TRBJ2-2,-,CASSIRSLGGELFF,TGTGCCAGTAGTATTAGGAGTCTGGGCGGGGAGCTGTTTTTT
TRBV4-3,-,TRBJ2-6,-,CASSPLYLGANVLTF,TGCGCCAGCAGCCCTTTGTATTTGGGGGCCAACGTCCTGACTTTC
TRBV10-2,-,TRBJ1-3,-,CASTLGNTIYF,TGCGCCAGCACTTTGGGAAACACCATATATTTT